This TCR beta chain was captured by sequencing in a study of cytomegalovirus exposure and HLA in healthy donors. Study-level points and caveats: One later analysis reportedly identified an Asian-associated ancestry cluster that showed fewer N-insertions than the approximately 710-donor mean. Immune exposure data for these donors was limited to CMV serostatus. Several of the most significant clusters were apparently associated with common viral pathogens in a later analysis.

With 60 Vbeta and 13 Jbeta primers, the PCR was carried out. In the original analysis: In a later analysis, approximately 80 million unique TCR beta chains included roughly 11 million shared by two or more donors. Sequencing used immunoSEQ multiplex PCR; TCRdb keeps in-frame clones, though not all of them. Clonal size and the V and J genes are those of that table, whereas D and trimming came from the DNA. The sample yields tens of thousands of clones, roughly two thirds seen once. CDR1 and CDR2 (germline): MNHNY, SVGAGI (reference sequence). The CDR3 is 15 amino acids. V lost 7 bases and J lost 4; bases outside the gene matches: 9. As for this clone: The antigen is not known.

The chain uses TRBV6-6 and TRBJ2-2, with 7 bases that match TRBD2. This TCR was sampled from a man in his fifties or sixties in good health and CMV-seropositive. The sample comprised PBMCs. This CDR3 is CASTQGLAATGELFF. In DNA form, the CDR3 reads TGTGCCAGCACCCAAGGGCTAGCGGCCACCGGGGAGCTGTTTTTT.